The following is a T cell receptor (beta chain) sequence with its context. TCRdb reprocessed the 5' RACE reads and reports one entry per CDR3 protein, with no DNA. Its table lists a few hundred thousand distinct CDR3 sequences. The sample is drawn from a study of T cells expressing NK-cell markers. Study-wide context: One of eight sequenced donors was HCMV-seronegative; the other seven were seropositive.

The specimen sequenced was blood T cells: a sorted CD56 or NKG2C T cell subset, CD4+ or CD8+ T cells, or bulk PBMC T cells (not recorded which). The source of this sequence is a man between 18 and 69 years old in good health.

This CDR3 is CASSRYGEDEQFF. The chain joins TRBV3-1 to TRBJ2-1; TCRdb calls TRBD2, which cannot be checked without DNA. The CDR3 has 13 residues. Germline loops: CDR1 LGHDT, CDR2 YNNKEL (reference sequence).